This TCR beta chain was obtained from a study of PD-1 blockade in classical Hodgkin lymphoma. Time point given: cycle 4 day 1 (C4D1), after less than seven weeks of nivolumab. After autologous stem cell transplantation all patients relapsed, and prior brentuximab vedotin exposure differed between cohorts. This clone appeared a single time. Its antigen remains unidentified. Study-wide results and limits: Patients newly diagnosed and complete responders had comparable baseline diversity.

V was cut by 5 bases and J by 3 bases, with 13 bases left in between. In germline, CDR1 is MNHEY, CDR2 SVGAGI. The CDR3 consists of 14 residues. Data came from immunoSEQ multiplex PCR; TCRdb stores just in-frame clones and leaves some out. The table includes roughly 90,000 clones, 83% detected once. The V call is TRBV6-5, the J call TRBJ1-2; D call uncertain. This sequence was found in a human donor with classical Hodgkin lymphoma. This specimen was peripheral blood mononuclear cells (PBMCs), taken before the fourth cycle of nivolumab. CDR3: CASSKGNEDYGYTF. The CDR3 nucleotides are TGTGCCAGCAGTAAGGGTAATGAAGACTATGGCTACACCTTC.